Below are 24 T cell receptor beta chains sequenced from a single sample in a study of T cell responses to AZD1222 COVID-19 vaccine. Here immunoSEQ multiplex PCR was the method, and the copy in TCRdb shows in-frame clones only, minus some. Seen here are 40,000 to 45,000 clones, around 82% observed once, and the top ten hold about 3.8%. The material sequenced was peripheral blood, taken on day 0 of AZD1222 vaccination. The receptors were gathered from an adult in good health.

In DNA form, the CDR3 reads TGTGCCACCAGCAGAATTTCGGACAGCAATGGCAATCAGCCCCAGCATTTT. Encoded protein: CATSRISDSNGNQPQHF. The J gene is TRBJ1-5, the V gene TRBV15; TRBD1 is a possible D gene (6 bases). The V and J ends lost 2 bases and 2 bases respectively, with 16 bases between them. The CDR3 is 17 amino acids. Germline CDR1 reads LNHNV; CDR2 reads YYDKDF (reference sequence).

This chain links TRBV28 with TRBJ1-4, with TRBD1 identical over 7 bases. With 6 bases clipped from V and 7 bases from J, the junction kept 11 bases outside the gene matches. The CDR3 has 15 residues. The germline V gene encodes CDR1 MDHEN and CDR2 SYDVKM. The CDR3 nucleotides read TGTGCCAGCAGCTTTTCAGGGGGGGGCTTTGAAAAACTGTTTTTT. It codes for CASSFSGGGFEKLFF. The full variable domain, rest sourced from reference TRBV28 and TRBJ1-4, is DVKVTQSSRYLVKRTGEKVFLECVQDMDHENMFWYRQDPGLGLRLIYFSYDVKMKEKGDIPEGYSVSREKKERFSLILESASTNQTSMYLCASSFSGGGFEKLFFGSGTQLSVL.

The V gene is TRBV30, the J gene TRBJ1-2, with TRBD1 matching 7 bases. Per germline, CDR1 GTSNPN and CDR2 SVGIG (reference sequence). The J segment lost 4 bases and the V segment lost 1 base, leaving 6 bases of the junction unmatched. CDR3 length equals 14 residues. CDR3 sequence reads: CAWSGQGNLYGYTF. The CDR3 DNA sequence: TGTGCCTGGAGTGGACAGGGAAACCTCTATGGCTACACCTTC.

The chain employs TRBV3-1 (or the pseudogene TRBV3-2) and TRBJ2-3; 8 bases match TRBD2. Germline assignment: CDR1 LGHDT and CDR2 YNNKEL (reference sequence). The CDR3 length is 15 residues. After removal of 4 bases from V and 6 bases from J, the junction contained 9 bases not matched to a gene. This chain's CDR3 is CASSPGLAGADTQYF. DNA for the CDR3: TGTGCCAGCAGCCCAGGACTAGCCGGGGCGGATACGCAGTATTTT.

This sequence joins TRBV25-1 and TRBJ2-7, with 9 bases aligning to TRBD1. Germline trimming cut 5 bases from V and 5 bases from J; bases unmatched to any gene: 7. The CDR3 is 14 amino acids. Germline V gene sequence: CDR1 MGHDK, CDR2 SYGVNS. The CDR3 protein is CASSSLTGGDEQYF. CDR3 DNA sequence: TGTGCCAGCAGTTCCCTAACAGGGGGCGACGAGCAGTACTTC.

The CDR3 DNA is TGTGCTAGTGTCCCTACCGGGACAGGGAACACTGAAGCTTTCTTT. Its translation: CASVPTGTGNTEAFF. The V and J genes are TRBV12-5 and TRBJ1-1; TRBD1 agrees at 8 bases. J lost 1 base, V lost 7 bases, and 8 bases had no gene match. The CDR3 contains 15 residues. Germline loops: CDR1 LGHNT, CDR2 FRNRAP.

This chain connects TRBV2 to TRBJ1-5; TRBD1 matches 8 bases. The germline V gene has CDR1 SNHLY and CDR2 FYNNEI. This CDR3 region has 17 residues. The V gene end was trimmed by 3 bases and the J gene end by 5 bases; junction bases not matched to a gene: 12. The CDR3 region is CASSDQGWGTGYQPQHF. CDR3 nucleotide sequence: TGTGCCAGCAGTGACCAGGGCTGGGGGACAGGCTATCAGCCCCAGCATTTT.

V and J are TRBV5-1 and TRBJ2-5, with TRBD2 identical over 11 bases. The germline V gene has CDR1 SGHRS and CDR2 YFSETQ. The CDR3 runs to 17 residues. V gave up 1 base and J gave up 2 bases; unmatched junction bases: 7. This chain's CDR3 is CASSLSLAGGGQETQYF. Here the CDR3 DNA reads TGCGCCAGCAGCTTGTCTCTAGCGGGGGGCGGACAAGAGACCCAGTACTTC.

This rearrangement joins TRBV28 to TRBJ2-5; 10 bases align to TRBD1. There are 13 residues in the CDR3. Germline-derived CDR1 and CDR2 are MDHEN and SYDVKM. The junction had 6 bases not matched to a gene; V was cut back by 5 bases and J by 9 bases. CDR3 sequence: CASSPWDRGAQYF. The CDR3 coding sequence is TGTGCCAGCAGTCCCTGGGACAGGGGAGCCCAGTACTTC.

This chain links TRBV21-1 with TRBJ1-3. TRBV21-1 is labeled a pseudogene. The length of the CDR3 is 14 residues. CDR3: CASSKKWEVNTIYF. CDR3 bases: TGTGCCAGCAGCAAAAAGTGGGAGGTAAACACCATATATTTT.

The chain couples TRBV9 to TRBJ1-2, with 8 bases aligning to TRBD1. This CDR3 region has 16 residues. V shed 0 bases and J 2 bases; nucleotides not matched to a gene: 6. CDR1 is SGDLS and CDR2 is YYNGEE in the germline V gene. The CDR3 bases are TGTGCCAGCAGCGTAGGCTGGGGACAGGTCAACTATGGCTACACCTTC. Amino acid sequence: CASSVGWGQVNYGYTF.

V usage is TRBV7-8 and J usage is TRBJ2-5; D possibly matches TRBD1 or TRBD2 (5 bases each). There are 16 residues in the CDR3. With 5 bases removed from V and 0 bases from J, the gap between germline ends came to 16 bases. From germline, CDR1 is SGHVS and CDR2 FQNEAQ. The CDR3 here is CASSPSGQTHQETQYF. CDR3 in DNA: TGTGCCAGCAGCCCATCGGGGCAAACCCACCAAGAGACCCAGTACTTC.

The gene calls are TRBV21-1 and TRBJ2-5. TRBV21-1 is termed a pseudogene. The length of the CDR3 is 13 residues. The CDR3 here is CASSKRHQETQYF. CDR3 in DNA: TGTGCCAGCAGCAAAAGACACCAAGAGACCCAGTACTTC.

This chain uses TRBV15 with TRBJ1-6; D unclear. This CDR3 has 14 amino acids. The V gene's germline CDR1 is LNHNV and CDR2 YYDKDF (reference sequence). V was pared by 1 base and J by 9 bases, with 10 bases between. The CDR3 sequence is CATSRGEVGSPLHF. DNA of the CDR3: TGTGCCACCAGCAGAGGGGAAGTCGGTTCACCCCTCCACTTT.

This sequence joins TRBV6-5 and TRBJ1-6; 11 bases map to TRBD1. Losses at the gene ends were 7 bases for V and 9 bases for J; bases not matched to a gene: 5. The CDR3 loop spans 14 amino acids. CDR1 MNHEY and CDR2 SVGAGI come from the germline V gene. CDR3 sequence: CASTPGQGVSPLHF. The CDR3 DNA sequence: TGTGCCAGCACCCCGGGACAGGGGGTTTCACCCCTCCACTTT.

This clone showed up just a few times. J is TRBJ2-1 and V is TRBV7-2; 13 bases map to TRBD2. The CDR3 consists of 17 residues. Germline V gene sequence: CDR1 SGHTA, CDR2 FQGNSA. Losses at the gene ends were 0 bases for V and 6 bases for J; bases not matched to a gene: 5. The CDR3 nucleotides read TGTGCCAGCAGCTTAGCCCCGGGACTAGCGGGGTTCAATGAGCAGTTCTTC. As protein: CASSLAPGLAGFNEQFF.

A few counts support this clone. V gene TRBV9 combines with J gene TRBJ2-5; D is undetermined. Germline V gene sequence: CDR1 SGDLS, CDR2 YYNGEE. This CDR3 is 16 amino acids long. The V and J ends lost 0 bases and 0 bases respectively, with 12 bases between them. This CDR3 reads CASSVGSLSYQETQYF. The CDR3 DNA follows: TGTGCCAGCAGCGTAGGGTCCCTGTCCTACCAAGAGACCCAGTACTTC.

This rearrangement joins TRBV7-3 to TRBJ2-5, with D perhaps matching TRBD2 (6 bases). V lost 2 bases, J lost 1 base, and 8 bases lay in between. CDR1 and CDR2 from the germline V gene are SGHTA and FQGTGA. The CDR3 runs to 14 residues. The CDR3 sequence: CASSLAGTQETQYF. In DNA, the CDR3 is TGTGCCAGCAGCTTAGCGGGGACCCAAGAGACCCAGTACTTC.

This chain uses TRBV24-1 with TRBJ2-1, with 15 bases that match TRBD2. The V and J ends lost 0 bases and 7 bases, in that order; junction bases with no gene match: 6. Germline V gene sequence: CDR1 KGHDR, CDR2 SFDVKD. The CDR3 is 18 amino acids. CDR3 sequence reads: CATSDLRTSGGESNEQFF. As DNA, the CDR3 is TGTGCCACCAGTGATTTGCGGACTAGCGGGGGGGAGTCGAATGAGCAGTTCTTC.

This clone was picked up one time. V is TRBV28 and J is TRBJ1-1; D possibly corresponds to TRBD1 (5 bases). Germline CDR1 MDHEN, CDR2 SYDVKM. V was cut by 6 bases and J by 4 bases, with 21 bases left in between. The CDR3 totals 16 residues. The CDR3 here is CASRTGTAVRGTEAFF. CDR3 nucleotides: TGTGCCAGCAGGACCGGGACGGCGGTGAGGGGCACTGAAGCTTTCTTT.

The chain carries TRBV5-1 and TRBJ2-2; D is ambiguous. The CDR3 length is 15 residues. Trimming took 0 bases from V and 2 from J, leaving 8 bases between them. Germline assignment: CDR1 SGHRS and CDR2 YFSETQ. CDR3: CASSLAVLNTGELFF. Written as DNA, the CDR3 is TGCGCCAGCAGCTTGGCAGTCTTAAACACCGGGGAGCTGTTTTTT.

The CDR3 region is CASYGTGITGELFF. In nucleotides, the CDR3 is TGCGCCAGCTACGGGACAGGGATTACCGGGGAGCTGTTTTTT. The chain carries TRBV10-2 and TRBJ2-2; the match to TRBD1 covers 9 bases. The length of the CDR3 is 14 residues. The germline V gene encodes CDR1 WSHSY and CDR2 SAAADI. V lost 8 bases to trimming and J lost 5 bases; unmatched junction nucleotides: 6.

The V gene is TRBV19, the J gene TRBJ2-7; D not certain. This CDR3 is 13 amino acids long. Trimming cost V 6 bases and J 0 bases, with 9 bases left between them. Germline V gives CDR1 LNHDA, CDR2 SQIVND (reference sequence). DNA of the CDR3: TGTGCCAGTAGGGCGCCAAGCTCCTACGAGCAGTACTTC. It encodes CASRAPSSYEQYF.

The rearrangement uses TRBV28 and TRBJ1-3; D may be TRBD1 (6 bases). CDR1 is MDHEN and CDR2 is SYDVKM in the germline V gene. V shed 2 bases and J shed 7 bases, with 12 bases lying between them. The CDR3 extends over 14 amino acids. The chain's CDR3 is CASSLGGQINTIYF. The CDR3 bases are TGTGCCAGCAGTTTAGGCGGACAGATCAACACCATATATTTT.